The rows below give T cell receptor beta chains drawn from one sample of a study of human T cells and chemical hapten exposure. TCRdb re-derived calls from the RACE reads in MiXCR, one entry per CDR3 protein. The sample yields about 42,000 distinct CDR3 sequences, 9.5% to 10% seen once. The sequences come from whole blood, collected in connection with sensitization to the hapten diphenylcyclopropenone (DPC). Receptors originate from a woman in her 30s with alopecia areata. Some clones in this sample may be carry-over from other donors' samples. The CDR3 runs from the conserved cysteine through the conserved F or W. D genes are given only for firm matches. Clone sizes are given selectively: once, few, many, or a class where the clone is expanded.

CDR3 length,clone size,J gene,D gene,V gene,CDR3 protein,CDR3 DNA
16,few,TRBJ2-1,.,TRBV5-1,CASSPSFLSSYNEQFF,TGCGCCAGCAGCCCCAGCTTCCTTAGCTCCTACAATGAGCAGTTCTTC
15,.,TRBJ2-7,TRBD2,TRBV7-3,CASSLSGTSSYEQYF,TGTGCCAGCAGCTTAAGCGGGACTAGCTCCTACGAGCAGTACTTC
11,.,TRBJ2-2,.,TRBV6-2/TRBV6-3,CASSYPGELFF,TGTGCCAGCAGTTACCCCGGGGAGCTGTTTTTT
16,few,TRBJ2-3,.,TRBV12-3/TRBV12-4,CASGGSLGGGTDTQYF,TGTGCCAGCGGGGGGTCCTTGGGCGGGGGCACAGATACGCAGTATTTT
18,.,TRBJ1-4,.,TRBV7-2,CASSLVLFLGKMNEKLFF,TGTGCCAGCAGCTTAGTGTTGTTCTTGGGGAAGATGAATGAAAAACTGTTTTTT
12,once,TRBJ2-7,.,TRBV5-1,CVSSGTSYEQYF,TGCGTCAGCAGCGGCACTTCCTACGAGCAGTACTTC
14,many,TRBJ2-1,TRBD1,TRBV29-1,CSARLVTGGGEQFF,TGCAGCGCAAGGTTGGTGACAGGGGGCGGGGAGCAGTTCTTC
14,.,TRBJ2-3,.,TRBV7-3,CASSLIGVADTQYF,TGTGCCAGCAGCTTAATAGGTGTCGCAGATACGCAGTATTTT
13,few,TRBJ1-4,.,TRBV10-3,CAISESEGEKLFF,TGTGCCATCAGTGAGTCGGAGGGAGAAAAACTGTTTTTT
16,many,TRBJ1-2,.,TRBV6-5,CASSYSSSTVNYGYTF,TGTGCCAGCAGTTACTCGTCGTCAACAGTTAACTATGGCTACACCTTC
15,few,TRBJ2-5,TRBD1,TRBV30,CAWSGDRGFQETQYF,TGTGCCTGGAGTGGGGACAGGGGGTTCCAAGAGACCCAGTACTTC
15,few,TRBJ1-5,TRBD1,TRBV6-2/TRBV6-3,CASSDIDRVEQPQHF,TGTGCCAGCAGTGACATAGACAGGGTTGAACAGCCCCAGCATTTT
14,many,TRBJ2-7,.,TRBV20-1,CSAPLELQGSEQYF,TGCAGTGCTCCTCTTGAGCTCCAAGGCTCCGAGCAGTACTTC
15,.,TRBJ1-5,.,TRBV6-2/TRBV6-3,CASSTQAYSNQPQHF,TGTGCCAGCAGCACGCAAGCCTATAGCAATCAGCCCCAGCATTTT
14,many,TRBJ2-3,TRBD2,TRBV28,CASSLRGGVDTQYF,TGTGCCAGCAGCCTGCGCGGGGGGGTAGATACGCAGTATTTT
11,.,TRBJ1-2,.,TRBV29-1,CSVKFNYGYTF,TGCAGCGTTAAATTTAACTATGGCTACACCTTC
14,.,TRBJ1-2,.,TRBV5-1,CASSLGQSNYGYTF,TGCGCCAGCAGCTTGGGTCAGTCCAACTATGGCTACACCTTC
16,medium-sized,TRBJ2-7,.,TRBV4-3,CASSQDSGRPPYEQYF,TGCGCCAGCAGCCAAGATTCGGGCAGGCCTCCCTACGAGCAGTACTTC
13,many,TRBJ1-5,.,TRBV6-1,CAIALGVNQPQHF,TGTGCCATCGCTTTAGGGGTTAATCAGCCCCAGCATTTT
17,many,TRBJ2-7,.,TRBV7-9,CASSLRVSTASSYEQYF,TGTGCCAGCAGCTTACGGGTTTCGACTGCGAGCTCCTACGAGCAGTACTTC
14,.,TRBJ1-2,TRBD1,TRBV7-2,CASSPTGEGYGYTF,TGTGCCAGCAGTCCCACAGGGGAGGGCTATGGCTACACCTTC
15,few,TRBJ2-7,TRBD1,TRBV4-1,CASSQDRGTGNEQYF,TGCGCCAGCAGCCAAGATAGAGGGACAGGGAACGAGCAGTACTTC
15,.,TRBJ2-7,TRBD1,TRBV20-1,CSARGTGDLSYEQYF,TGCAGTGCTAGGGGGACAGGGGACCTCTCCTACGAGCAGTACTTC
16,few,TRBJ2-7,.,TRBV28,CASSPRPQGAIYEQYF,TGTGCCAGCAGTCCCAGGCCCCAGGGCGCCATATACGAGCAGTACTTC
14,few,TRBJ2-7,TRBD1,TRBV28,CATRTGTAPYEQYF,TGTGCCACGCGGACCGGGACAGCTCCTTACGAGCAGTACTTC
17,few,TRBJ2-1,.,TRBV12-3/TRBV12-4,CASSSDFERVGYNEQFF,TGTGCCAGCAGTTCCGATTTTGAAAGAGTAGGCTACAATGAGCAGTTCTTC
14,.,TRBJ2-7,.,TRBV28,CASSPGGSRYEQYF,TGTGCCAGCAGCCCCGGTGGGAGCCGGTACGAGCAGTACTTC
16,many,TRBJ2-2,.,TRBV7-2,CASSIGGRVVPGELFF,TGTGCCAGCAGTATAGGTGGCAGGGTGGTTCCCGGGGAGCTGTTTTTT
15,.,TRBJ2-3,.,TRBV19,CASSIGQLGTDTQYF,TGTGCCAGTAGTATTGGCCAGCTGGGCACAGATACGCAGTATTTT
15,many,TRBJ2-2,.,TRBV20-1,CSAKRETGNTGELFF,TGCAGTGCTAAGAGGGAGACAGGGAACACCGGGGAGCTGTTTTTT
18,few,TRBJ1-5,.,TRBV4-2,CASSQDWAGMNVHQPQHF,TGTGCCAGCAGCCAAGATTGGGCAGGCATGAACGTCCATCAGCCCCAGCATTTT
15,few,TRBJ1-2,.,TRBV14,CASSQDLAGIYGYTF,TGTGCCAGCAGCCAAGATCTTGCAGGGATCTATGGCTACACCTTC
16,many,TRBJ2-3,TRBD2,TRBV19,CASTWEGSTSTDTQYF,TGTGCCAGTACCTGGGAGGGGTCCACTAGCACAGATACGCAGTATTTT
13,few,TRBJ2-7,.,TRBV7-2,CASSLAVGWEQYF,TGTGCCAGCAGCCTGGCGGTAGGCTGGGAGCAGTACTTC
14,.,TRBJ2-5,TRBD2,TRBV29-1,CSVTQTSAASTQYF,TGCAGCGTTACCCAGACTAGCGCGGCTAGCACCCAGTACTTC
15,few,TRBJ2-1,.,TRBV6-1,CASSEATTGHNEQFF,TGTGCCAGCAGTGAAGCCACCACAGGGCACAATGAGCAGTTCTTC
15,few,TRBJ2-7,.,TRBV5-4,CASTRGDRSSYEQYF,TGTGCCAGCACCCGGGGGGACAGGAGCTCCTACGAGCAGTACTTC
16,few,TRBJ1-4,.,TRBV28,CASRQRGPATNEKLFF,TGTGCCAGCAGACAACGGGGGCCCGCAACTAATGAAAAACTGTTTTTT
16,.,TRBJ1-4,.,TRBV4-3,CASSQDWGGEGEKLFF,TGCGCCAGCAGCCAAGATTGGGGGGGCGAGGGGGAAAAACTGTTTTTT
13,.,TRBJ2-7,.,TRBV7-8,CASSPALIYEQYF,TGTGCCAGCAGCCCGGCATTAATCTACGAGCAGTACTTC
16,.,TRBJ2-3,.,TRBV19,CASSMGSAGPRDTQYF,TGTGCCAGTAGTATGGGTAGCGCGGGGCCGAGGGATACGCAGTATTTT
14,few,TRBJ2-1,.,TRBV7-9,CASSLVRGWDEQFF,TGTGCCAGCAGCTTAGTACGCGGGTGGGATGAGCAGTTCTTC
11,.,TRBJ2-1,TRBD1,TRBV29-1,CSVEKGQGRFF,TGCAGCGTTGAAAAAGGACAGGGGAGGTTCTTC
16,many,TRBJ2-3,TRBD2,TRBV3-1,CASSQAPAGATDTQYF,TGTGCCAGCAGCCAAGCTCCAGCGGGGGCCACAGATACGCAGTATTTT
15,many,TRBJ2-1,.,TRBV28,CASSYQGSSYNEQFF,TGTGCCAGCAGTTACCAGGGCAGCTCCTACAATGAGCAGTTCTTC
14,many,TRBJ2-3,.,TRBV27,CASRQIRETDTQYF,TGTGCCAGCAGACAGATCCGGGAAACAGATACGCAGTATTTT
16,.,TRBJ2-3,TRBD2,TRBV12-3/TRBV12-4,CASNRLAGGRPYTQYF,TGTGCCAGCAACCGCCTAGCGGGGGGCCGTCCGTATACGCAGTATTTT
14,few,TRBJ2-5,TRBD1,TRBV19,CASSSYRGQETQYF,TGTGCCAGTAGTAGTTACAGGGGGCAAGAGACCCAGTACTTC
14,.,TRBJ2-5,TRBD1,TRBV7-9,CASSIRTGIETQYF,TGTGCCAGCAGCATCAGGACAGGGATAGAGACCCAGTACTTC
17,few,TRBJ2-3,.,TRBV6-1,CASSEAGGRTGGDTQYF,TGTGCCAGCAGTGAAGCGGGGGGCAGGACCGGCGGAGATACGCAGTATTTT
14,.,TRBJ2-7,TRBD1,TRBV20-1,CSARGGQEPYEQYF,TGCAGTGCTAGAGGGGGACAGGAACCTTACGAGCAGTACTTC
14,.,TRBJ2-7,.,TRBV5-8,CASTVWGAEYEQYF,TGTGCCAGCACCGTCTGGGGGGCGGAGTACGAGCAGTACTTC